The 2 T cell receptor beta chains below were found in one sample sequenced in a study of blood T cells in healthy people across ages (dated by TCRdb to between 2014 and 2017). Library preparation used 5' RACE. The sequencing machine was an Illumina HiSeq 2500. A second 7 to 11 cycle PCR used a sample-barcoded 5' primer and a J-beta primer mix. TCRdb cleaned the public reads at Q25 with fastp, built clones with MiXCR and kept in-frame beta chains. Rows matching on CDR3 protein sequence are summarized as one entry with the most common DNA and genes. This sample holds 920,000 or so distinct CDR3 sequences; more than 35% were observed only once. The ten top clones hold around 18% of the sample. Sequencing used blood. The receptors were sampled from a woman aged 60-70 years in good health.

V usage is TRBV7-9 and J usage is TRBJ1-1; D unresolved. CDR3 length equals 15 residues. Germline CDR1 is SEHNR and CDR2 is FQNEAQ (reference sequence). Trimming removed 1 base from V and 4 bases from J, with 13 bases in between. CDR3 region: CASSLGAAQSTEAFF. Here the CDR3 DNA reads TGTGCCAGCAGCTTAGGGGCGGCCCAGAGCACTGAAGCTTTCTTT. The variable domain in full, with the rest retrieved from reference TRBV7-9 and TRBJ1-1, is DTGVSQNPRHKITKRGQNVTFRCDPISEHNRLYWYRQTLGQGPEFLTYFQNEAQLEKSRLLSDRFSAERPKGSFSTLEIQRTEQGDSAMYLCASSLGAAQSTEAFFGQGTRLTVV.

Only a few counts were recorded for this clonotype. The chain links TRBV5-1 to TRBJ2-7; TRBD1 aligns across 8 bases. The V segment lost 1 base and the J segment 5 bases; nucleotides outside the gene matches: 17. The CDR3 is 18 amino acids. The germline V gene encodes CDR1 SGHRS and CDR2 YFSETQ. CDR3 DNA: TGCGCCAGCAGCTTGCCCCCTGAAGGACAGGGAGATTTTAACGAGCAGTACTTC. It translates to CASSLPPEGQGDFNEQYF.